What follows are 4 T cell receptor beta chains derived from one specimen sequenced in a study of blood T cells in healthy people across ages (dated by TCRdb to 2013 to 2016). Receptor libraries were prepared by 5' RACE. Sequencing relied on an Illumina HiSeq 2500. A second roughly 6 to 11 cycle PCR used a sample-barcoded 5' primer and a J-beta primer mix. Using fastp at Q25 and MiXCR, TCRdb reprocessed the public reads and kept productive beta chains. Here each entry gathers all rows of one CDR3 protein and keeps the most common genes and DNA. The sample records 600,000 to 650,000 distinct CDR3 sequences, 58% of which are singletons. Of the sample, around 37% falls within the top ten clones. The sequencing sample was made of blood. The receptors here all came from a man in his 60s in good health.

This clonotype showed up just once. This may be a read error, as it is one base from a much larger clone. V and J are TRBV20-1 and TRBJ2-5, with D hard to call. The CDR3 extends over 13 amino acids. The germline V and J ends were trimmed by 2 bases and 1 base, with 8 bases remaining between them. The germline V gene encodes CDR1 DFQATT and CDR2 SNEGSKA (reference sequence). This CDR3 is CSARHQAQETQYF. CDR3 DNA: TGCAGTGCTAGACACCAGGCCCAAGAGACCCAGTACTTC.

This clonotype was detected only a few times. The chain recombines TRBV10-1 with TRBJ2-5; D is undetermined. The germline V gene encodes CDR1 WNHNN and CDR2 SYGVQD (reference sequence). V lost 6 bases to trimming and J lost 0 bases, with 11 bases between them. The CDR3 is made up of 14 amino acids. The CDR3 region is CASSAGRNQETQYF. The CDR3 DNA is TGCGCCAGCAGCGCCGGACGGAACCAAGAGACCCAGTACTTC.

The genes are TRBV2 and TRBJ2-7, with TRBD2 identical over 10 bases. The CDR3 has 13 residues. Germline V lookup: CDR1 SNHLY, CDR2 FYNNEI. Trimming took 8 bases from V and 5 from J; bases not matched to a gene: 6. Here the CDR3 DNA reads TGTGCCAGCTGGGTAGCGGGGGGCCACGAGCAGTACTTC. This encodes CASWVAGGHEQYF. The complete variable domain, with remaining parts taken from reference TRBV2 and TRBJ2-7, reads EPEVTQTPSHQVTQMGQEVILRCVPISNHLYFYWYRQILGQKVEFLVSFYNNEISEKSEIFDDQFSVERPDGSNFTLKIRSTKLEDSAMYFCASWVAGGHEQYFGPGTRLTVT.

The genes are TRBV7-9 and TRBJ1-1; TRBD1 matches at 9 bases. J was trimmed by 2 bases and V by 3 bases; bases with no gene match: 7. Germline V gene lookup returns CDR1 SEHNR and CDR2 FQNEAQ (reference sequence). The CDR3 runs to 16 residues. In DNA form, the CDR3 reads TGTGCCAGCAGCTTCTGGGGGGGACAGGGTAACACTGAAGCTTTCTTT. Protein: CASSFWGGQGNTEAFF.